What follows are 21 T cell receptor beta chains derived from one specimen sequenced in a study of T cells in women clearing cervical HPV infection. Measured with immunoSEQ multiplex PCR; TCRdb has only the in-frame clones, and not every one. The sample table includes 18,000 or so clones. Sequencing used blood buffy coat. The receptors shown here come from a woman aged 18-69 years with a cervical HPV16 infection that either progressed to CIN3+ or cleared (not recorded which).

A word on this clone: The read gets to within 3 residues of the CDR3 end, and the germline J gene fills in the rest. The J gene is TRBJ2-1, the V gene TRBV10-3; TRBD2 agrees at 8 bases. Germline V gene sequence: CDR1 ENHRY, CDR2 SYGVKD. The CDR3 spans 17 residues. V lost 2 bases, J lost 5 bases, and 11 bases stayed unmatched. The DNA read from the CDR3 is TGTGCCATCAGTGAGAAGTGGCGGGAGGCCATCCACAATGAG. It is translated as CAISEKWREAIHNE. The whole CDR3 region reads CAISEKWREAIHNEQFF.

In the case of this clone: The observed sequence ends 3 residues before the CDR3 terminus, with the missing tail filled in from the germline J gene. The rearrangement joins TRBV7-9 to TRBJ1-1; D perhaps matches TRBD1 (5 bases). The CDR3 sequence is 14 residues long. Deletions cut 4 bases from V and 3 bases from J, with 12 bases between. Germline values: CDR1 SEHNR, CDR2 FQNEAQ (reference sequence). The CDR3 protein is CASSWARGDTEAFF. The covered CDR3 bases are TGTGCCAGCAGCTGGGCTCGAGGGGACACTGAA.

Note on this clone: The read finishes 3 residues shy of the CDR3 end, and the germline J gene is used to complete it. The V gene is TRBV5-1, the J gene TRBJ1-1; no clear D gene. V was cut by 4 bases and J by 6 bases, with 13 bases left in between. Germline loops: CDR1 SGHRS, CDR2 YFSETQ. The length of the CDR3 is 13 residues. This CDR3 reads CASSVTRFAEAFF. The CDR3 bases that were read are TGCGCCAGCAGCGTAACCAGGTTCGCTGAA.

This clone shows up as medium-sized (0.01 to 0.1%) by frequency. The germline gene is not matched at one end of the junction; a read error may be the cause. The CDR3 end falls 3 residues outside the read, so it is completed with the germline J gene. V usage is TRBV18 and J usage is TRBJ2-7; 7 bases match TRBD2. The CDR3 covers 17 residues. The germline gives CDR1 KGHSH, CDR2 LQKENI. CDR3 bases read: TGTGCCAACTCACCTTATCAAAGCGGGGTCAGTTCCTACGAG. Residues: CANSPYQSGVSSYE. In full, the CDR3 reads CANSPYQSGVSSYEQYF.

As for this clone: The read terminates 3 residues ahead of where the CDR3 ends, so the germline J gene completes it. This rearrangement joins TRBV5-5 to TRBJ2-5; weak D call: TRBD2 (6 bases). Deletions cut 2 bases from V and 1 base from J, with 12 bases between. Germline values: CDR1 SGHKS, CDR2 YYEKEE (reference sequence). The CDR3 runs 15 residues. CDR3 region: CASSFRLAAQETQYF. Incomplete CDR3 DNA: TGTGCCAGCAGCTTTCGGTTAGCGGCCCAAGAGACC.

Worth noting for this clone: The read finishes 3 residues shy of the CDR3 end, and the germline J gene is used to complete it. The chain is built from TRBV20-1 and TRBJ2-1; 11 positions agree with TRBD2. CDR1 is DFQATT and CDR2 is SNEGSKA in the germline V gene (reference sequence). After removal of 4 bases from V and 7 bases from J, the junction contained 6 bases not matched to a gene. The CDR3 spans 14 residues. CDR3 residues: CSATIAGGTNEQFF. Incomplete CDR3 DNA: TGCAGTGCTACAATAGCGGGAGGGACTAATGAG.

Details on this clone: The read ends 3 residues early relative to the CDR3; the germline J gene fills the gap. The rearrangement joins TRBV20-1 to TRBJ1-2; tentative D call: TRBD1 (5 bases). Germline loops: CDR1 DFQATT, CDR2 SNEGSKA (reference sequence). The ends were cut back, 5 bases at V and 6 bases at J, with 19 bases in the middle. There are 14 residues in the CDR3. The CDR3 bases that were read are TGCAGTGCTTCCCCCTCGGCAGGGATGAATGGC. Protein sequence: CSASPSAGMNG. The entire CDR3 protein is CSASPSAGMNGYTF.

Remarks on this clone: The observed sequence ends 3 residues before the CDR3 terminus, with the missing tail filled in from the germline J gene. This chain uses TRBV20-1 with TRBJ1-5; unclear D gene. The ends were cut back, 0 bases at V and 3 bases at J, with 15 bases in the middle. The CDR3 has 16 residues. Germline values: CDR1 DFQATT, CDR2 SNEGSKA (reference sequence). The CDR3 sequence is CSARDVGRGLNQPQHF. The CDR3 DNA, read in part, is TGCAGTGCTAGAGATGTCGGTCGCGGACTCAATCAGCCC.

With respect to this clone: The CDR3 end lies 3 residues beyond the end of the read and is filled in from the germline J gene. The V call is TRBV2, the J call TRBJ2-1; TRBD2 matches 8 bases. With 3 bases clipped from V and 6 bases from J, the junction kept 4 bases outside the gene matches. Germline V gives CDR1 SNHLY, CDR2 FYNNEI. CDR3 size: 14 residues. The sequenced part of the CDR3 DNA is TGTGCCAGCAGTGATAATAGCGGGGCCAATGAG. Translation gives CASSDNSGANE. The whole CDR3 protein is CASSDNSGANEQFF. The full variable domain, in which reference TRBV2 and TRBJ2-1 provide the parts outside the CDR3, is EPEVTQTPSHQVTQMGQEVILRCVPISNHLYFYWYRQILGQKVEFLVSFYNNEISEKSEIFDDQFSVERPDGSNFTLKIRSTKLEDSAMYFCASSDNSGANEQFFGPGTRLTVL.

Remarks on this clone: Read sequence stops 3 residues before the CDR3 end, and the germline J gene provides the missing end. This chain joins TRBV20-1 and TRBJ2-3; D is undetermined. Germline CDR1 and CDR2: DFQATT and SNEGSKA (reference sequence). The CDR3 extends over 15 amino acids. V was shortened by 6 bases and J by 0 bases, with 16 bases between the two germline ends. The part of the CDR3 DNA that was read is TGCAGTGCAACCACGGTGACTCCTAGCACAGATACG. Its protein is CSATTVTPSTDT. From start to end, the CDR3 is CSATTVTPSTDTQYF.

The CDR3 region is CASSLVTRNEQYF. The sequenced part of the CDR3 DNA is TGTGCCAGCAGCTTGGTTACGCGCAACGAG. The chain carries TRBV5-5 and TRBJ2-7, with no clear D. The read ends 3 residues shy of where the CDR3 ends; the end is completed using the germline J gene. Germline values: CDR1 SGHKS, CDR2 YYEKEE (reference sequence). The CDR3 loop spans 13 amino acids. Between the trimmed V and J ends, which lost 0 bases and 5 bases, there was a span of 9 bases.

Regarding this clone: Coverage ceases 3 residues before the CDR3 finishes, and the germline J gene fills in the end. The chain joins TRBV6-1 to TRBJ2-7; D unresolved. Germline V gene lookup returns CDR1 MNHNS and CDR2 SASEGT. V dropped 4 bases and J dropped 3 bases, with 10 bases sitting between them. The length of the CDR3 is 13 residues. The sequenced CDR3 bases are TGTGCCAGCAGTGCACAGATTAACTACGAG. Protein: CASSAQINYE. The complete CDR3 protein is CASSAQINYEQYF.

Comments on this clone: Read coverage stops 3 residues before the CDR3 terminus; the germline J gene supplies the remainder. V gene TRBV7-8 combines with J gene TRBJ1-1, with 8 nucleotides matching TRBD1. V gave up 5 bases and J gave up 1 base; unmatched junction bases: 3. The CDR3 consists of 14 residues. Looked up from germline, CDR1 is SGHVS and CDR2 is FQNEAQ. CDR3 region: CASSRTGSNTEAFF. CDR3 DNA (partial): TGTGCCAGCAGCCGGACAGGGTCGAACACTGAA. Supplemented by reference TRBV7-8 and TRBJ1-1, the full variable domain reads GAGVSQSPRYKVAKRGQDVALRCDPISGHVSLFWYQQALGQGPEFLTYFQNEAQLDKSGLPSDRFFAERPEGSVSTLKIQRTQQEDSAVYLCASSRTGSNTEAFFGQGTRLTVV.

Remarks on this clone: The read terminates 3 residues before the CDR3 end, so the remaining end is supplied by the germline J gene. The genes are TRBV19 and TRBJ2-3; D call uncertain. The CDR3 contains 13 residues. V was pared by 7 bases and J by 2 bases, with 10 bases between. Germline values: CDR1 LNHDA, CDR2 SQIVND (reference sequence). CDR3 bases read: TGTGCCAGTAAAGTGGCGGACACAGATACG. Its translation is CASKVADTDT. The CDR3 reads in full as CASKVADTDTQYF.

About this clone: The CDR3 is cut off 3 residues early in the read; its end comes from the germline J gene. V usage is TRBV6-2 or TRBV6-3 and J usage is TRBJ1-5, with D possibly being TRBD1 (5 bases). Germline V CDR1 and CDR2: MNHEY, SVGEGT. The CDR3 contains 17 residues. V was pared by 0 bases and J by 5 bases, with 17 bases between. The CDR3 sequence is CASSYSTLQGWDQPQHF. CDR3 bases read: TGTGCCAGCAGTTACTCGACCCTCCAGGGATGGGATCAGCCC.

On this clone itself: With the read ending 3 residues before the CDR3 end, the germline J gene is used to fill in that end. The chain recombines TRBV6-1 with TRBJ2-7, with TRBD1 identical over 7 bases. There are 13 residues in the CDR3. Germline V gives CDR1 MNHNS, CDR2 SASEGT. After removal of 3 bases from V and 6 bases from J, the junction contained 5 bases not matched to a gene. The part of the CDR3 DNA that was read is TGTGCCAGCAGTGAGGTCAGGGGGAGCGAG. It yields the protein CASSEVRGSE. The full CDR3 protein is CASSEVRGSEQYF.

Note on this clone: Read sequence stops 3 residues before the CDR3 end, and the germline J gene provides the missing end. The chain couples TRBV7-9 to TRBJ2-4; possibly TRBD2 for D (5 bases). Germline V gene sequence: CDR1 SEHNR, CDR2 FQNEAQ (reference sequence). The CDR3 extends over 14 amino acids. Partial CDR3 DNA: TGTGCCAGCAGCTTATCAGGCCTTCCTGAGGGT. Translation: CASSLSGLPEG. In full, the CDR3 is CASSLSGLPEGQYF. Using reference TRBV7-9 and TRBJ2-4 for the parts outside the CDR3, the full variable domain is DTGVSQNPRHKITKRGQNVTFRCDPISEHNRLYWYRQTLGQGPEFLTYFQNEAQLEKSRLLSDRFSAERPKGSFSTLEIQRTEQGDSAMYLCASSLSGLPEGQYFGAGTRLSVL.

On this clone: The read halts 3 residues ahead of the CDR3 end, with the missing end drawn from the germline J gene. The V and J genes are TRBV20-1 and TRBJ2-1; 7 bases fit TRBD1. The J segment lost 6 bases and the V segment lost 7 bases, leaving 9 bases of the junction unmatched. The length of the CDR3 is 13 residues. Germline V CDR1 and CDR2: DFQATT, SNEGSKA (reference sequence). The sequenced CDR3 bases are TGCAGTGTTAGGTACCGGACAGGCAATGAG. Its translation: CSVRYRTGNE. The CDR3 in full is CSVRYRTGNEQFF.

Concerning this clone itself: The read ends 3 residues before the CDR3 terminus; that terminus is restored from the germline J gene. This rearrangement joins TRBV24-1 to TRBJ2-1; TRBD1 aligns across 9 bases. The V and J ends lost 9 bases and 4 bases, in that order; junction bases with no gene match: 6. The CDR3 runs to 14 residues. From germline, CDR1 is KGHDR and CDR2 SFDVKD. This chain's CDR3 is CATSGTGTYNEQFF. The covered CDR3 bases are TGTGCCACCTCCGGGACAGGGACGTACAATGAG.

In the case of this clone: The read ends 3 residues shy of where the CDR3 ends; the end is completed using the germline J gene. The gene calls are TRBV30 and TRBJ2-1; TRBD2 matches at 9 bases. CDR1 GTSNPN and CDR2 SVGIG come from the germline V gene (reference sequence). CDR3 length: 15 residues. The ends lost 2 bases at V and 7 bases at J; junction bases unmatched: 9. CDR3 bases read: TGTGCCTGGAGTCAGGATAGCGGGAGTTATAATGAG. Translating gives CAWSQDSGSYNE. In full, the CDR3 reads CAWSQDSGSYNEQFF.

A note on this clone: The read terminates 3 residues before the CDR3 end, so the remaining end is supplied by the germline J gene. J is TRBJ1-6 and V is TRBV5-1, with a possible D match to TRBD1 (6 bases). The CDR3 is made up of 15 amino acids. V dropped 0 bases and J dropped 10 bases, with 14 bases sitting between them. Germline CDR1 SGHRS, CDR2 YFSETQ. Incomplete CDR3 DNA: TGCGCCAGCAGCTTGGACCAGGGGATTCTGTCACCC. It codes for CASSLDQGILSP. The whole CDR3 region reads CASSLDQGILSPLHF.